This T cell receptor (beta chain) originates from a study of shared clonotypes between healthy human individuals. Method: immunoSEQ multiplex PCR; TCRdb's copy keeps in-frame clones and lacks some. The sample includes around 2,000,000 clones, approximately 95% of them seen just once. There are 14 residues in the CDR3. Germline CDR1 and CDR2: MNHNS and SASEGT. The trim removed 9 bases at V and 4 bases at J, leaving 4 bases unmatched. The naive CD8 subset, CD45RO-negative cells positively selected for CCR7, excluded terminally differentiated effector memory CD45RA+ cells. Of note for this clone: Other nucleotide sequences in the sample specify the same CDR3.

This chain links TRBV6-1 with TRBJ2-1, with TRBD2 matching 12 bases. Sequences were obtained from naive CD8+ T cells sorted from blood. This clonotype was obtained from a man younger than 35 in good health. The DNA of the CDR3 is TGTGCCAGTTCACTAGCGGGGGGTTACAATGAGCAGTTCTTC. The encoded protein is CASSLAGGYNEQFF.